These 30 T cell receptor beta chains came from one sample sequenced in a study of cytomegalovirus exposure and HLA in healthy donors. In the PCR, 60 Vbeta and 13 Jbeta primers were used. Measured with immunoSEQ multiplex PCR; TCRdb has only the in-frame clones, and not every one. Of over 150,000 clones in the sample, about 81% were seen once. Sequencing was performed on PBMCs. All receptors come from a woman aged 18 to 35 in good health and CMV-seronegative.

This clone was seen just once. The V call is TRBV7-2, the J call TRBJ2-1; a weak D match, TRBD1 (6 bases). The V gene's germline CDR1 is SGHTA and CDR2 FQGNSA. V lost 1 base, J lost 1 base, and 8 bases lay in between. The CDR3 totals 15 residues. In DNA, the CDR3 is TGTGCCAGCAGCTTAGTTCAGGGGTCCTACAATGAGCAGTTCTTC. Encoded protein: CASSLVQGSYNEQFF.

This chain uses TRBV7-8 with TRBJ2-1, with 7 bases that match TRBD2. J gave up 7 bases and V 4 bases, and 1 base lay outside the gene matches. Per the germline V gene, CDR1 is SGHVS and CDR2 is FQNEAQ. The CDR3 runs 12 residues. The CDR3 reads CASSWTSNEQFF. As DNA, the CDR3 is TGTGCCAGCAGCTGGACTAGTAATGAGCAGTTCTTC.

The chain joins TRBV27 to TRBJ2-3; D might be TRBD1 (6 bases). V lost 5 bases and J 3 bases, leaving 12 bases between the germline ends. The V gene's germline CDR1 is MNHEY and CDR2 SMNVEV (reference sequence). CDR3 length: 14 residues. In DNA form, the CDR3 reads TGTGCCAGCAGTATCAGGGGTTCGACAGATACGCAGTATTTT. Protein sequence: CASSIRGSTDTQYF.

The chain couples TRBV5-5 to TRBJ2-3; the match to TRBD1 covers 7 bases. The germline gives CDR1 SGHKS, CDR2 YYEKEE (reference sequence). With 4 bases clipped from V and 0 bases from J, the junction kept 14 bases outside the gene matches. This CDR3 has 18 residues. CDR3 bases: TGTGCCAGCAGCCCTTACCTGACAGGGCTTAGTAGCACAGATACGCAGTATTTT. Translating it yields CASSPYLTGLSSTDTQYF.

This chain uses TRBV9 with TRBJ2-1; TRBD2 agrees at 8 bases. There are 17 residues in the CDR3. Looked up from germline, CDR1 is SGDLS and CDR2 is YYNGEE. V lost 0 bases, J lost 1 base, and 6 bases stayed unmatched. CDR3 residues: CASSVVPTSGSYNEQFF. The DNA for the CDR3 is TGTGCCAGCAGCGTAGTCCCTACTAGCGGATCCTACAATGAGCAGTTCTTC.

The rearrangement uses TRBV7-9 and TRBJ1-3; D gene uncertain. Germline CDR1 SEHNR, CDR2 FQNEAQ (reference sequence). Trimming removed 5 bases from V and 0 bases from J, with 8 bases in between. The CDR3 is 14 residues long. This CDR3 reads CASSPPSSGNTIYF. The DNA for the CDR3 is TGTGCCAGCAGCCCCCCCAGCTCTGGAAACACCATATATTTT. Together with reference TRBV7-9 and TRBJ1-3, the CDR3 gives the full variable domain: DTGVSQNPRHKITKRGQNVTFRCDPISEHNRLYWYRQTLGQGPEFLTYFQNEAQLEKSRLLSDRFSAERPKGSFSTLEIQRTEQGDSAMYLCASSPPSSGNTIYFGEGSWLTVV.

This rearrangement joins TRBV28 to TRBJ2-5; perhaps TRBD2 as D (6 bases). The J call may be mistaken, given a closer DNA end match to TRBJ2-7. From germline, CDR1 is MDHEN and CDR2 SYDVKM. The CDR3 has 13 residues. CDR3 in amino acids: CASSGTATYEQYF. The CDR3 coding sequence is TGTGCCAGCAGTGGGACTGCTACCTACGAGCAGTACTTC.

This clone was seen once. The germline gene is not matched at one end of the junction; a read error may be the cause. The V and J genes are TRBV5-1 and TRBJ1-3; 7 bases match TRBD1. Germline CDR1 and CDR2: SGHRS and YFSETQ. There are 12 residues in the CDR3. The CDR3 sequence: CASSLAGGDSDF. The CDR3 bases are TGCGCCAGCAGCTTGGCGGGCGGGGACAGCGATTTT.

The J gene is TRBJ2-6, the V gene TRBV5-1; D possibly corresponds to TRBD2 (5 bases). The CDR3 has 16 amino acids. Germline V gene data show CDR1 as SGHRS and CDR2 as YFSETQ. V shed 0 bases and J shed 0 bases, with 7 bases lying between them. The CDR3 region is CASSLVRVSGANVLTF. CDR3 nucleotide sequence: TGCGCCAGCAGCTTGGTGCGGGTCTCTGGGGCCAACGTCCTGACTTTC.

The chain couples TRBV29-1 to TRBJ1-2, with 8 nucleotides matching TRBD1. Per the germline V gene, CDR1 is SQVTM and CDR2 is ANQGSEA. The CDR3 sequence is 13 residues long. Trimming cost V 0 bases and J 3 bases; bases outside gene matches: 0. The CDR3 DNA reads TGCAGCGTTGAAGAGGACAGGGACTATGGCTACACCTTC. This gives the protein CSVEEDRDYGYTF. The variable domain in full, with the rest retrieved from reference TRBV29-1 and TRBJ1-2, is SAVISQKPSRDICQRGTSLTIQCQVDSQVTMMFWYRQQPGQSLTLIATANQGSEATYESGFVIDKFPISRPNLTFSTLTVSNMSPEDSSIYLCSVEEDRDYGYTFGSGTRLTVV.

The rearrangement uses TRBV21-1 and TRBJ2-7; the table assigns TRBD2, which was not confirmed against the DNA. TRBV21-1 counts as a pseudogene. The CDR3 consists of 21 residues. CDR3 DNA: TGTGCCAGCAGCAGCCATATACCCCCGGGACTAGCGGGAGAGCATTCCTACGAGCAGTACTTC. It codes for CASSSHIPPGLAGEHSYEQYF.

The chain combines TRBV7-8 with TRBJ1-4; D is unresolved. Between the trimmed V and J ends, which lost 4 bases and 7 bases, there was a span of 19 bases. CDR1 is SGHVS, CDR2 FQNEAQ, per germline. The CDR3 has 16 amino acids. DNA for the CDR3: TGTGCCAGCAGCTCAGAGCCCTTGGTCCAGCGTGAAAAACTGTTTTTT. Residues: CASSSEPLVQREKLFF.

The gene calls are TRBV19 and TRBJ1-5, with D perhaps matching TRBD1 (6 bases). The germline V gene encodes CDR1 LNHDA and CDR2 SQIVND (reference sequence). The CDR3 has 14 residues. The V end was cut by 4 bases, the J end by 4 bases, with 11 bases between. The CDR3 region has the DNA TGTGCCAGTAGTAGCACACAGGGAAATCAGCCCCAGCATTTT. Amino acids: CASSSTQGNQPQHF.

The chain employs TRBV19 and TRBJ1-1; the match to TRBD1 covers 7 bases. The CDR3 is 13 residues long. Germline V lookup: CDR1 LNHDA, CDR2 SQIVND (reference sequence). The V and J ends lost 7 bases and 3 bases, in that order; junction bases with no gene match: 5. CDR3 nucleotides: TGTGCCAGTAACATACAGGGGTACACTGAAGCTTTCTTT. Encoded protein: CASNIQGYTEAFF.

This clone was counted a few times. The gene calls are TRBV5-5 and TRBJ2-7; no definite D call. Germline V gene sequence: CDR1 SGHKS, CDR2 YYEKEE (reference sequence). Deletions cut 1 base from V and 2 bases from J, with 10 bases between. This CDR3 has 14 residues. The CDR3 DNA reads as TGTGCCAGCAGCTTGTTAGTGAATCCCTACGAGCAGTACTTC. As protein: CASSLLVNPYEQYF.

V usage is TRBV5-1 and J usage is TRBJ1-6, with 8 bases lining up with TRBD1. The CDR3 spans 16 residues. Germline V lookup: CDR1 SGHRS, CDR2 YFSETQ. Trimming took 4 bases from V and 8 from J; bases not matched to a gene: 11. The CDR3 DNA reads TGCGCCAGCAGCCTTCAACCGGGACAGGTATATTCACCCCTCCACTTT. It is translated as CASSLQPGQVYSPLHF.

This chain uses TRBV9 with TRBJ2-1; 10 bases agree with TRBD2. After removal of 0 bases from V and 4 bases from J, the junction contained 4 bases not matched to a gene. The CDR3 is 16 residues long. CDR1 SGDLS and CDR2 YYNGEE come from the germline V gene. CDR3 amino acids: CASSVGAGGPYNEQFF. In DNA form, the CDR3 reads TGTGCCAGCAGCGTAGGAGCGGGGGGGCCTTACAATGAGCAGTTCTTC.

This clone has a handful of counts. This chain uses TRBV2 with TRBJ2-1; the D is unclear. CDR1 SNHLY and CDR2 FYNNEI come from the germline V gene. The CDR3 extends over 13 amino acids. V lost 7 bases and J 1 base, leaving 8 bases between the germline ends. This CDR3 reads CASTEVSYNEQFF. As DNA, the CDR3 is TGTGCCAGCACCGAGGTTTCCTACAATGAGCAGTTCTTC.

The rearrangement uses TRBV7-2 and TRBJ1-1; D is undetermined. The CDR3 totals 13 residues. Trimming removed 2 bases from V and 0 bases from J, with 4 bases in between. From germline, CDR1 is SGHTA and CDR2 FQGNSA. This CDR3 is CASSLIMNTEAFF. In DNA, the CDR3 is TGTGCCAGCAGCTTAATTATGAACACTGAAGCTTTCTTT.

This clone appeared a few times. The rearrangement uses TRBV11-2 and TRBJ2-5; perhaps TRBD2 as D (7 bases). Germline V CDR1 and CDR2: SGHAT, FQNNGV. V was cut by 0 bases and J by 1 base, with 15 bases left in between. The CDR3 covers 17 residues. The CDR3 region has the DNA TGTGCCAGCAGCTTAGAAGGGCGGGGGCCACCCCAAGAGACCCAGTACTTC. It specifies CASSLEGRGPPQETQYF. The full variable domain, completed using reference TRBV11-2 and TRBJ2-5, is EAGVAQSPRYKIIEKRQSVAFWCNPISGHATLYWYQQILGQGPKLLIQFQNNGVVDDSQLPKDRFSAERLKGVDSTLKIQPAKLEDSAVYLCASSLEGRGPPQETQYFGPGTRLLVL.

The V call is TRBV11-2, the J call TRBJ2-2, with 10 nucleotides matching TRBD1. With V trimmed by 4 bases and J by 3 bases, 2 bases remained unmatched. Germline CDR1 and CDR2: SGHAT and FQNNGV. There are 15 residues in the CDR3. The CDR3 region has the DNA TGTGCCAGCAGCTGGGGACAGGGGTACACCGGGGAGCTGTTTTTT. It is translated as CASSWGQGYTGELFF.

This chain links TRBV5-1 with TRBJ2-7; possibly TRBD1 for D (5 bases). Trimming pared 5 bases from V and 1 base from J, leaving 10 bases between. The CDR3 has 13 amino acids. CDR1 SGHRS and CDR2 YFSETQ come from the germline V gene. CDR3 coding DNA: TGCGCCAGCAGTATTTCAGGGTCCTACGAGCAGTACTTC. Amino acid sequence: CASSISGSYEQYF.

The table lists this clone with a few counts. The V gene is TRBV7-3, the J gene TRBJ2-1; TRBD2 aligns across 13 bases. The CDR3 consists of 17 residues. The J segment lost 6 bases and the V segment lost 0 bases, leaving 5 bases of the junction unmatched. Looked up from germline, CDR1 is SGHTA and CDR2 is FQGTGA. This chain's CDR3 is CASSLTEGLAGINEQFF. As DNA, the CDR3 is TGTGCCAGCAGCTTAACGGAGGGACTAGCGGGGATCAATGAGCAGTTCTTC.

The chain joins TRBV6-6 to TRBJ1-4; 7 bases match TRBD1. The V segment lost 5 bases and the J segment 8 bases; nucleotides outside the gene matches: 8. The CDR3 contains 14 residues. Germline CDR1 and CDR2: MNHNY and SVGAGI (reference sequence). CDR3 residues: CASSPTGRTEKLFF. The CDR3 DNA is TGTGCCAGCAGTCCGACAGGGCGAACCGAAAAACTGTTTTTT.

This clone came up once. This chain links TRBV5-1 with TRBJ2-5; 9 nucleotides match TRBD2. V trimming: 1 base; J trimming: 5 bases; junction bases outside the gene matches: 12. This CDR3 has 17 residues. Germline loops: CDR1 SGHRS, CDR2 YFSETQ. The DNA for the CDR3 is TGCGCCAGCAGCTTGTCTTTGGGCGGGGGGGCCGGTGAGACCCAGTACTTC. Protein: CASSLSLGGGAGETQYF.

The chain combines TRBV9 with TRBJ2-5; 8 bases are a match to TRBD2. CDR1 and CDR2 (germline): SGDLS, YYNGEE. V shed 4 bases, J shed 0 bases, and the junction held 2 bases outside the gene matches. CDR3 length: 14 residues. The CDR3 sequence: CASSSGGDQETQYF. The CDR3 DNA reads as TGTGCCAGCAGCTCGGGGGGGGACCAAGAGACCCAGTACTTC.

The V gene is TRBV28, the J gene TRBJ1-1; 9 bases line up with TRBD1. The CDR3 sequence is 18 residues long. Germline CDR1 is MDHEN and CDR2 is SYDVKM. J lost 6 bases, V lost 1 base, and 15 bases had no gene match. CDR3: CASSLSLTGGGGRAEAFF. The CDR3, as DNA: TGTGCCAGCAGTTTATCCTTAACAGGGGGCGGGGGGAGAGCTGAAGCTTTCTTT.

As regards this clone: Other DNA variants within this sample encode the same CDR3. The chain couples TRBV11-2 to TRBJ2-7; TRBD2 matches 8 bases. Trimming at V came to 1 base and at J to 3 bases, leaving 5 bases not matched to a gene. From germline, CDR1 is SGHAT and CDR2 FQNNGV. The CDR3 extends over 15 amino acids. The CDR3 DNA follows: TGTGCCAGCAGCTTAGGCCTAGCGGGTGTCTACGAGCAGTACTTC. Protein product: CASSLGLAGVYEQYF.

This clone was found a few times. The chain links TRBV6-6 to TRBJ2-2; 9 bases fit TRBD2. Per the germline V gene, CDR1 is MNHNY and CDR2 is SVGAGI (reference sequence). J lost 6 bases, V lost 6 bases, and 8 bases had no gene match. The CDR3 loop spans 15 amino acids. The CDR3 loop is CASSRSGRLAGELFF. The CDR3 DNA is TGTGCCAGCAGCCGTAGCGGGAGACTGGCCGGGGAGCTGTTTTTT.

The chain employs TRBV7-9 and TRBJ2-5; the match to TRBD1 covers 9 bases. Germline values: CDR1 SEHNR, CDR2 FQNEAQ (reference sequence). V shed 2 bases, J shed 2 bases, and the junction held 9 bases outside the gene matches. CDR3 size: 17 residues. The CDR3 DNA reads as TGTGCCAGCAGCTTATCCGGGACAGGGAATTTTCAAGAGACCCAGTACTTC. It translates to CASSLSGTGNFQETQYF.